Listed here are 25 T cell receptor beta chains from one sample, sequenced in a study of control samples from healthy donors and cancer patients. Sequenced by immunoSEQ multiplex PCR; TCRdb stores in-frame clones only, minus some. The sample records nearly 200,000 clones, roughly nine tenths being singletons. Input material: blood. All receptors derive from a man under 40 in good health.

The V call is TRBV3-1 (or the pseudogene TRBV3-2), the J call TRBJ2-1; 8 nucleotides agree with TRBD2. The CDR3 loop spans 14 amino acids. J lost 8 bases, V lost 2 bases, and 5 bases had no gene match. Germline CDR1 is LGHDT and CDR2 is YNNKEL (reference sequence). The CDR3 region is CASSQFSGEDEQFF. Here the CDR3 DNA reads TGTGCCAGCAGCCAATTTAGCGGGGAAGATGAGCAGTTCTTC.

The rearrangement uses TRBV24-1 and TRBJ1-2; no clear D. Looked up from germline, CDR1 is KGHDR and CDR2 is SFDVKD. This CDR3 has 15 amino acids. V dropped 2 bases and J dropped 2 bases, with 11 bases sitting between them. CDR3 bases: TGTGCCACCAGTGATTCAACCGACCCCAACTATGGCTACACCTTC. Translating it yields CATSDSTDPNYGYTF.

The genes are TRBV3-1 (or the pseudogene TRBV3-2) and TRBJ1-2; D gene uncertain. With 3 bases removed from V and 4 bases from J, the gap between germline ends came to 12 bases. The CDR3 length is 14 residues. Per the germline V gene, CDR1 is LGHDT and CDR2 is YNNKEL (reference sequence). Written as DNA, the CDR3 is TGTGCCAGCAGCCAGCCCGACGGATTCTATGGCTACACCTTC. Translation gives CASSQPDGFYGYTF.

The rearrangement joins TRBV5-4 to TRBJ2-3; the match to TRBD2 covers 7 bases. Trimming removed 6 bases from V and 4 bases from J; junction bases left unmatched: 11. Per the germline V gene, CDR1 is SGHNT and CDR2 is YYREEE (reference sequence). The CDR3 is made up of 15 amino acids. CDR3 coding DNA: TGTGCCAGCACCACCGGGACTAATCGTCCAGATACGCAGTATTTT. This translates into CASTTGTNRPDTQYF.

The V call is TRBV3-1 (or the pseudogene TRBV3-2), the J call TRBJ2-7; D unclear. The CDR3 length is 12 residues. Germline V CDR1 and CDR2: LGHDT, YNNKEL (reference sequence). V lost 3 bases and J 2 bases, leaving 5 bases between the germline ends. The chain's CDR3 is CASSQAAYEQYF. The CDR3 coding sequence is TGTGCCAGCAGCCAGGCCGCCTACGAGCAGTACTTC.

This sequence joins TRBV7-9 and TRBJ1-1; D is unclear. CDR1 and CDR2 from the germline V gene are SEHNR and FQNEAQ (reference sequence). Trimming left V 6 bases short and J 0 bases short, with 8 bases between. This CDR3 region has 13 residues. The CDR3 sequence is CASRPGVNTEAFF. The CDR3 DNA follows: TGTGCCAGCAGGCCCGGGGTGAACACTGAAGCTTTCTTT.

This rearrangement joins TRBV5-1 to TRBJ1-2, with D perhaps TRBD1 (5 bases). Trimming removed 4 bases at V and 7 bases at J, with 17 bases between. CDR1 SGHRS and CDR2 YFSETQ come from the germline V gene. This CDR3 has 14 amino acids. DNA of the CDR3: TGCGCCAGCAGCCCGGGACCCCCGAAGATTGGCTACACCTTC. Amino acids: CASSPGPPKIGYTF. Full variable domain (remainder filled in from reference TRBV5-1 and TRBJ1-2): KAGVTQTPRYLIKTRGQQVTLSCSPISGHRSVSWYQQTPGQGLQFLFEYFSETQRNKGNFPGRFSGRQFSNSRSEMNVSTLELGDSALYLCASSPGPPKIGYTFGSGTRLTVV.

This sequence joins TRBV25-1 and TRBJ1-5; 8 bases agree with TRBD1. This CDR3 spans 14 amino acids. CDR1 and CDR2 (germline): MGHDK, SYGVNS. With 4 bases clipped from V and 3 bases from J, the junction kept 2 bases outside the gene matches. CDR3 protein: CASSGTGHNQPQHF. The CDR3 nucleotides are TGTGCCAGCAGTGGGACAGGGCACAATCAGCCCCAGCATTTT.

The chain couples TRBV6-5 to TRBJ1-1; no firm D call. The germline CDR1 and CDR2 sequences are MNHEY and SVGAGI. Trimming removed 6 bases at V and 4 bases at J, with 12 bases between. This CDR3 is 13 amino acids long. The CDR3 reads CASRPGRATEAFF. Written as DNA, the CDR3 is TGTGCCAGCAGGCCAGGAAGGGCCACTGAAGCTTTCTTT.

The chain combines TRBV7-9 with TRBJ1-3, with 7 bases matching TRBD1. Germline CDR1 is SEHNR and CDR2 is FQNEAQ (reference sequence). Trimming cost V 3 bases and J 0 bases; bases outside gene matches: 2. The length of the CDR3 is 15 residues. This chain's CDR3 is CASSFRGFSGNTIYF. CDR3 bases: TGTGCCAGCAGCTTCAGGGGGTTCTCTGGAAACACCATATATTTT.

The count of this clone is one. For the CDR3, the DNA is TGTGCCAGCAGCTTAAGGGGGGGCGAAGACGAGCAGTACTTC. Protein sequence: CASSLRGGEDEQYF. V is TRBV7-7 and J is TRBJ2-7; TRBD2 is a possible D gene (7 bases). This CDR3 is built from 14 residues. Germline values: CDR1 SSHAT, CDR2 FNYEAQ (reference sequence). The V end lost 2 bases, the J end lost 5 bases, and 13 bases lay between the germline ends. Based on the CDR3 plus reference TRBV7-7 and TRBJ2-7, the full variable domain is GAGVSQSPRYKVTKRGQDVTLRCDPISSHATLYWYQQALGQGPEFLTYFNYEAQPDKSGLPSDRFSAERPEGSISTLTIQRTEQRDSAMYRCASSLRGGEDEQYFGPGTRLTVT.

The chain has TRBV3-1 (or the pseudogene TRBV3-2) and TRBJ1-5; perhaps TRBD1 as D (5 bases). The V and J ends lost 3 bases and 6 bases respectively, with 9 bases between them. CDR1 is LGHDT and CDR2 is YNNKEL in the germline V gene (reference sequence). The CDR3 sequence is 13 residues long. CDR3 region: CASSQRGGQPQHF. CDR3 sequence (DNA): TGTGCCAGCAGCCAGCGGGGGGGTCAGCCCCAGCATTTT.

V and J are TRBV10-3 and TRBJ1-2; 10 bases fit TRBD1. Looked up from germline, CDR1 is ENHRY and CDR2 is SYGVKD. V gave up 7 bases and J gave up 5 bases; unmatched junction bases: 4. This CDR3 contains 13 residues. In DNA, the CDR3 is TGTGCCATCAAGACAGGGGGCTGGTATGGCTACACCTTC. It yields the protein CAIKTGGWYGYTF.

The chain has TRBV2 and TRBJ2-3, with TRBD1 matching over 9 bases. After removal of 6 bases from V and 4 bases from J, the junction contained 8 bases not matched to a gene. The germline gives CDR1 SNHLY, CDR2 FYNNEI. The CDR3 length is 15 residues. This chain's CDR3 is CASSPQGAVADTQYF. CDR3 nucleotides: TGTGCCAGCAGCCCACAGGGGGCTGTGGCAGATACGCAGTATTTT.

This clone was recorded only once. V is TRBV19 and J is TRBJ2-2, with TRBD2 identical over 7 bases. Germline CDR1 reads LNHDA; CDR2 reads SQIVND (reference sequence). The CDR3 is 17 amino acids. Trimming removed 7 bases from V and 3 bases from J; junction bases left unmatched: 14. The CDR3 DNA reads TGTGCCAGTACAAGAGGGAGGAGACTAGCTGACACCGGGGAGCTGTTTTTT. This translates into CASTRGRRLADTGELFF.

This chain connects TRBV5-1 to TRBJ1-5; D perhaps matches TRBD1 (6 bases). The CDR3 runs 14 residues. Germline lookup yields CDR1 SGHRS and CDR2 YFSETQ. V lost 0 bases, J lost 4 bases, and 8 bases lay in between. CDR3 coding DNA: TGCGCCAGCAGCTTGGCCCAGGGGAATCAGCCCCAGCATTTT. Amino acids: CASSLAQGNQPQHF.

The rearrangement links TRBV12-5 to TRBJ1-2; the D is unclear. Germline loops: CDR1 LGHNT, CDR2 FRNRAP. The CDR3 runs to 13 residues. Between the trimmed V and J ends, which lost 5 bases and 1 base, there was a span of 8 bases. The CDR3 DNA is TGTGCTAGTGGTAGCGGCGGTAACTATGGCTACACCTTC. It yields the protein CASGSGGNYGYTF.

This CDR3 is CASSLSQGNTGELFF. DNA for the CDR3: TGTGCCAGCAGCTTGTCCCAGGGGAACACCGGGGAGCTGTTTTTT. The V gene is TRBV5-5, the J gene TRBJ2-2, with D possibly matching TRBD1 (5 bases). The CDR3 covers 15 residues. V lost 1 base, J lost 1 base, and 8 bases lay in between. CDR1 is SGHKS, CDR2 YYEKEE, per germline (reference sequence).

CDR3 nucleotides: TGTGCCAGCAGCCCGGACGCTAGCGGGGGAACAGATACGCAGTATTTT. It translates to CASSPDASGGTDTQYF. V is TRBV5-4 and J is TRBJ2-3; TRBD2 matches at 10 bases. The V segment lost 4 bases and the J segment 3 bases; nucleotides outside the gene matches: 8. Germline values: CDR1 SGHNT, CDR2 YYREEE (reference sequence). The CDR3 extends over 16 amino acids.

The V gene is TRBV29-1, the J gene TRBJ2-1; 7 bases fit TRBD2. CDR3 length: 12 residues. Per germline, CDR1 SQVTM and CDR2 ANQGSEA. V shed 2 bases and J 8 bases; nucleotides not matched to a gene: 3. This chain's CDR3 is CSVELTSYEQFF. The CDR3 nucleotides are TGCAGCGTTGAATTGACTAGCTATGAGCAGTTCTTC.

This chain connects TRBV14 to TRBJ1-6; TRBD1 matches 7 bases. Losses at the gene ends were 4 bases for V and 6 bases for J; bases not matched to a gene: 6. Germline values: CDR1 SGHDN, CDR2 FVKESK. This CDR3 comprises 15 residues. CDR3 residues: CASSLRGPPNSPLHF. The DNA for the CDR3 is TGTGCCAGCAGCCTAAGGGGGCCGCCTAATTCACCCCTCCACTTT.

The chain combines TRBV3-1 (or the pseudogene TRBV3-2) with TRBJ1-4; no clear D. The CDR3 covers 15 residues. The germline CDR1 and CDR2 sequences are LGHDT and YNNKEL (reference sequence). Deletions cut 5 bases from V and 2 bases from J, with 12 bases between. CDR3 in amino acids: CASSARAGTNEKLFF. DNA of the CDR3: TGTGCCAGCAGCGCTCGGGCCGGTACTAATGAAAAACTGTTTTTT.

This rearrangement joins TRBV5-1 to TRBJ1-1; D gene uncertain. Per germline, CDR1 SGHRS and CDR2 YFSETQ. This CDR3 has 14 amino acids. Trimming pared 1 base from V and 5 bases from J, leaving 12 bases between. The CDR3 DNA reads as TGCGCCAGCAGCTTGAGAGAGGGCAGGACTGAAGCTTTCTTT. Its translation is CASSLREGRTEAFF.

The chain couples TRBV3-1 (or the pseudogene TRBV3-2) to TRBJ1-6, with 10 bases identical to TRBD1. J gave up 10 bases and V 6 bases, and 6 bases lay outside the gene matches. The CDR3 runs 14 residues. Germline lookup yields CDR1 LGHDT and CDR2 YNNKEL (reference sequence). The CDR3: CASSRTGGLSPLHF. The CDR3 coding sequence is TGTGCCAGCAGTAGGACAGGGGGTCTCTCACCCCTCCACTTT.

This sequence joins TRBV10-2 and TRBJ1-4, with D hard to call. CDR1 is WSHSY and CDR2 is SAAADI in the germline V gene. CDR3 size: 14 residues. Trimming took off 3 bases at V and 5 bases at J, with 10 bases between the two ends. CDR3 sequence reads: CASSEGQKNEKLFF. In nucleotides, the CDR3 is TGCGCCAGCAGTGAAGGGCAGAAAAATGAAAAACTGTTTTTT.